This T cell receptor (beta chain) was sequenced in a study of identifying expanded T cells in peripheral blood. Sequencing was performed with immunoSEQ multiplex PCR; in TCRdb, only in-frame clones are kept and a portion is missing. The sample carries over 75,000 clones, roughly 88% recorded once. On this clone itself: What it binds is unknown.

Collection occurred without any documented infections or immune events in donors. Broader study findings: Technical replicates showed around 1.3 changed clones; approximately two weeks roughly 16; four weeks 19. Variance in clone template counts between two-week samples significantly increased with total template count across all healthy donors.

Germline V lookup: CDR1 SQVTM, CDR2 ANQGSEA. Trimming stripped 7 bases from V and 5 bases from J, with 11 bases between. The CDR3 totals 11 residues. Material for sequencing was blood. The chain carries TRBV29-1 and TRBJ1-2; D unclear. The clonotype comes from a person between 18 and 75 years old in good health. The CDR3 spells CSALDLYGYTF. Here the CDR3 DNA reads TGCAGCGCATTGGACCTTTATGGCTACACCTTC. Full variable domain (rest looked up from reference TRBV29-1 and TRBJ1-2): SAVISQKPSRDICQRGTSLTIQCQVDSQVTMMFWYRQQPGQSLTLIATANQGSEATYESGFVIDKFPISRPNLTFSTLTVSNMSPEDSSIYLCSALDLYGYTFGSGTRLTVV.